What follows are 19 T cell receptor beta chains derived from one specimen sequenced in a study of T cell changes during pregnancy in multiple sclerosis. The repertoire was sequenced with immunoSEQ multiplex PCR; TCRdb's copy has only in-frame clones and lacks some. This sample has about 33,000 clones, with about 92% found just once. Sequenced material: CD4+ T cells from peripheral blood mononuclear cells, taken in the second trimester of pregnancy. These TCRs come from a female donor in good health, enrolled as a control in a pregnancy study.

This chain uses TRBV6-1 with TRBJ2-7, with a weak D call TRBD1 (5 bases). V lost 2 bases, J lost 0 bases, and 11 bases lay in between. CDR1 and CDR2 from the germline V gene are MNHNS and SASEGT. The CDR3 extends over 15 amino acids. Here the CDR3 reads CASSEHRSSSYEQYF. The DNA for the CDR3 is TGTGCCAGCAGTGAACACAGGTCAAGCTCCTACGAGCAGTACTTC.

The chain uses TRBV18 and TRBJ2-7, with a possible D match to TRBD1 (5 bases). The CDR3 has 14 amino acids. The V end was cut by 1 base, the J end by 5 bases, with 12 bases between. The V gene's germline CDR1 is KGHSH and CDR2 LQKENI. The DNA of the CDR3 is TGTGCCAGCTCACCACAGGCCAGGGAAAACGAGCAGTACTTC. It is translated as CASSPQARENEQYF.

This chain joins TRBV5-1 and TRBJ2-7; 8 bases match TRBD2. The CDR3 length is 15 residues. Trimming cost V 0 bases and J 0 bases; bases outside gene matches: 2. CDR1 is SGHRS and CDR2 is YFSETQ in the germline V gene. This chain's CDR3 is CASSLDGGGSYEQYF. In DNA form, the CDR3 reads TGCGCCAGCAGCTTGGACGGGGGGGGCTCCTACGAGCAGTACTTC.

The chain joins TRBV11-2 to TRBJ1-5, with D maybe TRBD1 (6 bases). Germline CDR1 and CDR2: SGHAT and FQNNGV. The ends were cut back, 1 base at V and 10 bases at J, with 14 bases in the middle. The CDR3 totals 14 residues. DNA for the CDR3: TGTGCCAGCAGCTTAGGGGCGGGGGCTTTTCCCCAGCATTTT. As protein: CASSLGAGAFPQHF.

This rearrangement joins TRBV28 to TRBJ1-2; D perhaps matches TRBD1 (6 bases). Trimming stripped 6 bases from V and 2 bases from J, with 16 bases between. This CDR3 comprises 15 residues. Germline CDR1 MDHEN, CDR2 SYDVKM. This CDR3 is CASSRPGVSNYGYTF. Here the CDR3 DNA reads TGTGCCAGCAGCCGCCCAGGGGTCTCCAACTATGGCTACACCTTC.

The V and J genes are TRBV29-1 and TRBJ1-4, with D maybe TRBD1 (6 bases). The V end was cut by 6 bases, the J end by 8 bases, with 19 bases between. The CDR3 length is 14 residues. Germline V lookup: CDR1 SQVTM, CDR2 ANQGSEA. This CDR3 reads CSVHPGTGGEKLFF. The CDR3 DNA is TGCAGCGTGCACCCCGGGACGGGGGGCGAAAAACTGTTTTTT. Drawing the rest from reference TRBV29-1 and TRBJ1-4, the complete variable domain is SAVISQKPSRDICQRGTSLTIQCQVDSQVTMMFWYRQQPGQSLTLIATANQGSEATYESGFVIDKFPISRPNLTFSTLTVSNMSPEDSSIYLCSVHPGTGGEKLFFGSGTQLSVL.

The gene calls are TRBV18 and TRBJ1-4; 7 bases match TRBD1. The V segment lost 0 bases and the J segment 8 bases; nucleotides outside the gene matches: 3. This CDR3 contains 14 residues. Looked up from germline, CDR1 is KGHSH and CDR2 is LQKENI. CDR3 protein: CASSPPPDREKLFF. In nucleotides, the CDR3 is TGTGCCAGCTCACCACCGCCGGACAGGGAAAAACTGTTTTTT.

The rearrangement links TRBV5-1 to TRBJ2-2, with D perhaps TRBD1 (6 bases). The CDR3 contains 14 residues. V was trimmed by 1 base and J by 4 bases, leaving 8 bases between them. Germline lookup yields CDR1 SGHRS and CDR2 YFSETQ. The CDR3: CASSLRTATGELFF. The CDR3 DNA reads TGCGCCAGCAGCTTGAGGACAGCCACCGGGGAGCTGTTTTTT.

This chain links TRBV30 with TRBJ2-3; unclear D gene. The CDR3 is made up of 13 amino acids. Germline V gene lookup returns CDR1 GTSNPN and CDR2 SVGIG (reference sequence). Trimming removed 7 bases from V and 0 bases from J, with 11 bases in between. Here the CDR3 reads CASTVDSTDTQYF. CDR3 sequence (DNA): TGTGCCTCAACTGTCGATAGCACAGATACGCAGTATTTT.

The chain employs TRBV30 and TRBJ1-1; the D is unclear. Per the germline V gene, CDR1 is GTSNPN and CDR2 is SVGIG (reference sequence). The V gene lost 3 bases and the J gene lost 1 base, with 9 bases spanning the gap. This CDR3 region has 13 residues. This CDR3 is CAWSETENTEAFF. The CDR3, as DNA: TGTGCCTGGAGCGAAACAGAGAACACTGAAGCTTTCTTT.

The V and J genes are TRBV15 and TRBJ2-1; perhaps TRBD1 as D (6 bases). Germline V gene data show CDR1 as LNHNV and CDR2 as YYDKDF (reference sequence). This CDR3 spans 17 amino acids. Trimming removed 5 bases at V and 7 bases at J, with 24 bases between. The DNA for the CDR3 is TGTGCCACCAGCGGGCCGATCGGAGCACAGGGATGGAATGAGCAGTTCTTC. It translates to CATSGPIGAQGWNEQFF.

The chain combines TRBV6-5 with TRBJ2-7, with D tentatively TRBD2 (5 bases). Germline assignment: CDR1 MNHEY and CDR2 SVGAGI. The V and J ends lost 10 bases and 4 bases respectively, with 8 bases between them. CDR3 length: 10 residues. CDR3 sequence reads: CATGRYEQYF. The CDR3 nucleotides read TGTGCCACGGGGAGATACGAGCAGTACTTC.

CDR3 sequence reads: CASSPGDRGQETQYF. CDR3 coding DNA: TGCGCCAGCAGCCCAGGGGACAGGGGACAAGAGACCCAGTACTTC. The rearrangement links TRBV5-1 to TRBJ2-5, with 10 bases that match TRBD1. This CDR3 is 15 amino acids long. Germline CDR1 reads SGHRS; CDR2 reads YFSETQ. Trimming cost V 4 bases and J 2 bases; bases outside gene matches: 5.

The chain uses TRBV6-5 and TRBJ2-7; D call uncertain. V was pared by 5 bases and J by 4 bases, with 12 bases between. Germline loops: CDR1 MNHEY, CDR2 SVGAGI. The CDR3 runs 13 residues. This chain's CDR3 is CASSHPGLYEQYF. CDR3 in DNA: TGTGCCAGCAGTCATCCCGGGTTGTACGAGCAGTACTTC.

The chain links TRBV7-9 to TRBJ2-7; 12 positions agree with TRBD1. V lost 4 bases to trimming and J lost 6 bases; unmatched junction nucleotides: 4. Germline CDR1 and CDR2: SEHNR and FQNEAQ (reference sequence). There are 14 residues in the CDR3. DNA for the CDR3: TGTGCCAGCAGCTCCGGGACAGGGGGCGTCGAGCAGTACTTC. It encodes CASSSGTGGVEQYF.

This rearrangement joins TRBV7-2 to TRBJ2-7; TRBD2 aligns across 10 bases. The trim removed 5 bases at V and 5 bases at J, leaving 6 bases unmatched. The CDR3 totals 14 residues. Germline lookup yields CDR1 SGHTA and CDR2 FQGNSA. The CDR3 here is CASSPGTSAHEQYF. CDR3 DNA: TGTGCCAGCAGCCCTGGGACTAGCGCCCACGAGCAGTACTTC.

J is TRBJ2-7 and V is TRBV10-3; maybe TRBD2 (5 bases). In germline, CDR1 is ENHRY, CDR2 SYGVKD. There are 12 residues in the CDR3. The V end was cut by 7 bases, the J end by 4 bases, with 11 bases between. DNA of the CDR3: TGTGCCATCAATAACGGGATTTACGAGCAGTACTTC. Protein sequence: CAINNGIYEQYF.

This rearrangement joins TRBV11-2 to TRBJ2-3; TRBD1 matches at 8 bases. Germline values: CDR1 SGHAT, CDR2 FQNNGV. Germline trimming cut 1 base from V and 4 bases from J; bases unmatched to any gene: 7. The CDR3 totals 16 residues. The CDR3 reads CASSLATGGRADTQYF. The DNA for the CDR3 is TGTGCCAGCAGCTTAGCCACAGGGGGAAGGGCAGATACGCAGTATTTT.

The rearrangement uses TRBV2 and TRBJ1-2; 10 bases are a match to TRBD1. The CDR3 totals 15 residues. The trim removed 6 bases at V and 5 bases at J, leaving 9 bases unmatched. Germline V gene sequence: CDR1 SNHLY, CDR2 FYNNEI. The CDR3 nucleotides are TGTGCCAGCAGCCTCGGGACAGGGGCTTCATATGGCTACACCTTC. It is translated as CASSLGTGASYGYTF.